A selection of T cell receptor beta chains follows, all from one sample in a study of Ad26.COV2.S vaccination and SARS-CoV-2 variants. This table comes from immunoSEQ multiplex PCR, and its TCRdb copy is limited to in-frame clones, with some not included. The repertoire holds about half a million clones, with roughly nine tenths as singletons. This material consisted of peripheral blood, taken in a trial of Ad26.COV2.S vaccine versus placebo. Receptors originate from a person between 18 and 65 years old who received the Ad26.COV2.S COVID-19 vaccine or a placebo. Both conserved end residues are part of each CDR3. A D gene is named only where the DNA matches it firmly. For some rows the clone size is stated as once, few or many, or as a class when expanded; others skip it.

d_call,j_call,clone_size,v_call,cdr3_aa,cdr3_nt
TRBD2,TRBJ2-1,once,TRBV30,CAWRRTSGNEQFF,TGTGCCTGGAGGCGGACTAGCGGCAATGAGCAGTTCTTC
TRBD2,TRBJ2-3,NA,TRBV5-5,CASSKPGGPRTDTQYF,TGTGCCAGCAGCAAACCGGGAGGGCCTCGCACAGATACGCAGTATTTT
NA,TRBJ1-5,NA,TRBV15,CATSRDKDSLNQPQHF,TGTGCCACCAGCAGAGATAAAGACAGCCTCAATCAGCCCCAGCATTTT
NA,TRBJ2-5,NA,TRBV7-9,CASRSGTWQETQYF,TGTGCCAGCAGATCCGGGACTTGGCAAGAGACCCAGTACTTC
NA,TRBJ2-1,NA,TRBV14,CASSQAMGAFAEQFF,TGTGCCAGCAGCCAAGCAATGGGGGCGTTTGCTGAGCAGTTCTTC
NA,TRBJ2-6,NA,TRBV30,CAWSEGFSSGANVLTF,TGTGCCTGGAGTGAGGGGTTTTCCTCTGGGGCCAACGTCCTGACTTTC
NA,TRBJ2-3,NA,TRBV7-2,CASSLVGTVGSTDTQYF,TGTGCCAGCAGCTTAGTGGGAACCGTGGGTAGCACAGATACGCAGTATTTT
NA,TRBJ1-6,NA,TRBV11-2,CASSLDTVAPRAPLHF,TGTGCCAGCAGCTTAGATACGGTCGCACCCCGGGCACCCCTCCACTTT
TRBD1,TRBJ2-7,NA,TRBV10-3,CAISEEGAGVRGQYF,TGTGCCATCAGTGAGGAGGGGGCCGGGGTACGAGGGCAGTACTTC
NA,TRBJ2-7,NA,TRBV7-2,CASSLSDSRYEQYF,TGTGCCAGCAGCTTATCGGACTCCAGATACGAGCAGTACTTC
NA,TRBJ2-3,NA,TRBV1,CTRDQDTQYF,TGCACCAGGGACCAAGATACGCAGTATTTT
NA,TRBJ1-5,NA,TRBV15,CATRGSNQPQHF,TGTGCCACCAGGGGAAGCAATCAGCCCCAGCATTTT
TRBD2,TRBJ2-7,NA,TRBV13,CASSLGRGLADPGGQYF,TGTGCCAGCAGCTTAGGACGGGGACTAGCGGACCCAGGCGGGCAGTACTTC
TRBD2,TRBJ2-2,NA,TRBV28,CASSLISSGNTGELFF,TGTGCCAGCAGTTTAATATCTAGCGGGAACACCGGGGAGCTGTTTTTT
NA,TRBJ2-7,NA,TRBV20-1,CSASTRYEQYF,TGCAGTGCTAGCACCAGGTACGAGCAGTACTTC
TRBD2,TRBJ2-1,NA,TRBV18,CASSDQLAGGNNEQFF,TGTGCCAGCTCAGATCAATTAGCGGGAGGCAACAATGAGCAGTTCTTC
NA,TRBJ1-2,NA,TRBV20-1,CSARVGKGYTF,TGCAGTGCTAGAGTCGGCAAAGGCTACACCTTC
TRBD1,TRBJ2-7,NA,TRBV4-1,CASSHRTGNYEQYF,TGCGCCAGCAGCCACCGGACAGGGAACTACGAGCAGTACTTC
TRBD1,TRBJ2-7,NA,TRBV5-5,CASSTSTGYEQYF,TGTGCCAGCAGCACATCGACAGGGTACGAGCAGTACTTC
NA,TRBJ1-2,NA,TRBV5-1,CASSLESGGSYGYTF,TGCGCCAGCAGCTTGGAGTCCGGCGGCAGCTATGGCTACACCTTC
NA,TRBJ2-3,NA,TRBV11-2,CASSPRLVSTDTQYF,TGTGCCAGCAGCCCCCGACTAGTTAGCACAGATACGCAGTATTTT
TRBD1,TRBJ2-7,NA,TRBV7-2,CASSSTGNEQYF,TGTGCCAGCAGCTCGACAGGGAACGAGCAGTACTTC
NA,TRBJ2-3,once,TRBV28,CATLSPRTWDRTDTQYF,TGTGCCACTCTATCCCCCAGGACATGGGACCGCACAGATACGCAGTATTTT
TRBD2,TRBJ2-5,NA,TRBV28,CASSLAGAETQYF,TGTGCCAGCAGCCTAGCGGGAGCGGAGACCCAGTACTTC
TRBD1,TRBJ1-6,NA,TRBV11-2,CASRNQGASLNSPLHF,TGTGCCAGCAGGAATCAGGGGGCGAGTCTTAATTCACCCCTCCACTTT
NA,TRBJ2-5,NA,TRBV7-2,CASSPSITETQYF,TGTGCCAGCAGTCCTAGTATTACAGAGACCCAGTACTTC
NA,TRBJ2-3,NA,TRBV6-5,CASSYQGSQYF,TGTGCCAGCAGTTACCAGGGATCGCAGTATTTT
NA,TRBJ1-1,NA,TRBV19,CASSNLGALNTEAFF,TGTGCCAGTAGTAACCTGGGGGCACTGAACACTGAAGCTTTCTTT